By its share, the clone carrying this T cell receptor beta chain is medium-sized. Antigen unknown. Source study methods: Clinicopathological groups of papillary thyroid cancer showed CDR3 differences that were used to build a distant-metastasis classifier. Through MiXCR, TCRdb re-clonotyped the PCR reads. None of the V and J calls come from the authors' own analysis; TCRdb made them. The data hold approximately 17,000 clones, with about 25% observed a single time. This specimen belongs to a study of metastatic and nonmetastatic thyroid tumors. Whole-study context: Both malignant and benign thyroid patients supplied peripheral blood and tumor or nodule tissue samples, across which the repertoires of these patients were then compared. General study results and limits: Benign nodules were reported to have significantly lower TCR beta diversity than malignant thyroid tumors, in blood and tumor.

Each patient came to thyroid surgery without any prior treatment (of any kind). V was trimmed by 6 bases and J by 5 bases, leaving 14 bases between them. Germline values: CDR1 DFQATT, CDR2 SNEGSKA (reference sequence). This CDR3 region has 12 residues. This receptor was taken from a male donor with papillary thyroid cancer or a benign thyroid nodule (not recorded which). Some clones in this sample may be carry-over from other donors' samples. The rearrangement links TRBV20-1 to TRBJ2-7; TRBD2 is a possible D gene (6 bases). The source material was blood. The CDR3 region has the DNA TGCAGTGCCAGCGGAGGAGGGGACGAGCAGTACTTC. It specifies CSASGGGDEQYF.